This T cell receptor beta chain was identified during a study of T cells in localized non-small cell lung cancer. Study results and caveats: Owing to sequencing of a solitary tumor region, heterogeneity cannot be discounted. Adjacent lung tissue had a median roughly 55 of the top 100 clones found in the tumor. In the blood, greater T cell density corresponded to longer overall survival.

Libraries were prepared by immunoSEQ multiplex PCR; TCRdb keeps only in-frame clonotypes and omits some of them. Here the sample spans more than 40,000 clones, 86% being singletons. Trimming removed 5 bases at V and 4 bases at J, with 9 bases between. The CDR3 length is 12 residues. CDR1 is MGHDK and CDR2 is SYGVNS in the germline V gene. For this clone: Its antigen remains unidentified.

This specimen consisted of PBMCs, obtained before any cancer treatment. J is TRBJ2-7 and V is TRBV25-1; the D gene is possibly TRBD1 (6 bases). The source is a man aged 35 to 69 with stage II lung adenocarcinoma. The CDR3 is CASSIQGYEQYF. The CDR3, as DNA: TGTGCCAGCAGTATACAGGGTTACGAGCAGTACTTC.